This is a list of T cell receptor beta chains from one sample in a study of blood T cells in healthy people across ages. A single record per CDR3 protein comes from TCRdb applying MiXCR to the 5' RACE reads. The table includes around 1,000,000 distinct CDR3 sequences, approximately 25% detected once. These data also formed part of another study, on T cells of mothers and their children.

The sequencing sample was made of blood. All receptors come from a girl aged 2 to 10 in good health. Each CDR3 is given with its conserved first and last residue. The order of the fields is D gene, clone size, V gene, J gene, CDR3 DNA, CDR3 protein. D genes are given only for firm matches. Not every row has a clone size; where given, it reads once, few, many or a size class.

>TRBD1|NA|TRBV18|TRBJ1-2
TGTGCCAGCTCACCGGGACAGGGGGAAACGTCCAACTATGGCTACACCTTC
CASSPGQGETSNYGYTF
>TRBD2|NA|TRBV11-2|TRBJ2-5
TGTGCCAGCAGCCCTTCAAGACTAGCGGGAGGGCCTGAGCAGTACTTC
CASSPSRLAGGPEQYF
>TRBD1|NA|TRBV25-1|TRBJ1-1
TGTGCCAGCACTGGACAGGGGAGCACTGAAGCTTTCTTT
CASTGQGSTEAFF
>NA|NA|TRBV10-3|TRBJ2-5
TGTGCCATCAGTGAGTCGGTGGTGGCAGAGACCCAGTACTTC
CAISESVVAETQYF
>TRBD2|NA|TRBV6-2/TRBV6-3|TRBJ2-3
TGTGCCAGCAGTTCCTTTAGCGGGGGATACACAGATACGCGGTATTTT
CASSSFSGGYTDTRYF
>TRBD2|few|TRBV6-1|TRBJ2-7
TGTGCCAGCAGACGTCACGGACTAGCGGGGGCGAGCTCCTACGAGCAGTACTTC
CASRRHGLAGASSYEQYF
>TRBD2|few|TRBV29-1|TRBJ2-4
TGCAGCGTTGATCCGACGGCGGGAGCAAAAATAAGTCCCCGCGGGACCGCGGCCAAAAACATTCAGTACTTC
CSVDPTAGAKISPRGTAAKNIQYF
>NA|NA|TRBV20-1|TRBJ1-4
TGCAGTGCTAGTTCGTCCGCAGATCCAACTAATGAAAAACTGTTTTTT
CSASSSADPTNEKLFF
>TRBD1|NA|TRBV4-2|TRBJ1-1
TGTGCCAGCAGCCAAGATAGGGGGACAGGCGCCACTGAAGCTTTCTTT
CASSQDRGTGATEAFF
>NA|once|TRBV24-1|TRBJ1-5
TGTGCCACCAGTGATCCCCAAGGGGGGGGTAATCAGCCCCAGCATTTT
CATSDPQGGGNQPQHF
>NA|few|TRBV7-2|TRBJ2-3
TGTGCCAGCAGCTTAGCCGGCGGGGGCGCGGTTGGCACAGATACGCAGTATTTT
CASSLAGGGAVGTDTQYF
>NA|NA|TRBV6-1|TRBJ2-1
TGTGCCAGCAGTGAAGTGAGACAAAGTGAGCAGTTCTTC
CASSEVRQSEQFF
>NA|few|TRBV14|TRBJ2-5
TGTGCCAGCAGCCGAACCGGGGGAGCGACCCAGTACTTC
CASSRTGGATQYF
>TRBD2|NA|TRBV7-2|TRBJ2-2
TGTGCCAGCAGCTTAGTGGGTCTAGCGGGAGGTTACACCGGGGAGCTGTTTTTT
CASSLVGLAGGYTGELFF
>TRBD2|many|TRBV9|TRBJ2-5
TGTGCCAGCAGCGTGGGGGGGAGGCAAGAGACCCAGTACTTC
CASSVGGRQETQYF
>NA|NA|TRBV27|TRBJ2-2
TGTGCCAGCCTCCATAACACCGGGGAGCTGTTTTTT
CASLHNTGELFF
>TRBD1|NA|TRBV12-3/TRBV12-4|TRBJ2-3
TGTGCCACCAACAGGGGCCACAGCACGGATACGCAGTATTTT
CATNRGHSTDTQYF
>NA|NA|TRBV7-3|TRBJ2-1
TGTGCCAGCAGCCAACCTAACTTGGGAGACAATGAGCAGTTCTTC
CASSQPNLGDNEQFF
>TRBD2|few|TRBV20-1|TRBJ2-1
TGCAGTGCCTCAGGGACTAGCGGGAACGACAATGAGCAGTTCTTC
CSASGTSGNDNEQFF
>NA|NA|TRBV28|TRBJ1-2
TGTGCCAGCAGCAGGGATACAGGTTTAACGGACTATGGCTACACCTTC
CASSRDTGLTDYGYTF
>TRBD1|NA|TRBV11-2|TRBJ2-4
TGTGCCAGCAGCTTCGGGACAGCTCTAGTTCAGTACTTC
CASSFGTALVQYF
>NA|NA|TRBV7-2|TRBJ1-4
TGTGCCAGCAGCCGAGGGCCTGAAAAACTGTTTTTT
CASSRGPEKLFF
>TRBD2|NA|TRBV20-1|TRBJ2-5
TGCAGTGCTAGAGACCCTCTGACTAGCGGGGGGGCAGGGTCCGGTCTTGAGACCCAGTACTTC
CSARDPLTSGGAGSGLETQYF
>NA|NA|TRBV20-1|TRBJ2-5
TGCAGTGCTAGACCGGACGGGATTCAAGAGACCCAGTACTTC
CSARPDGIQETQYF
>TRBD2|NA|TRBV11-2|TRBJ2-5
TGTGCCAGCAGCTCGGGACTAGCGGGACGACTTTACCAAGAGACCCAGTACTTC
CASSSGLAGRLYQETQYF
>NA|few|TRBV11-2|TRBJ2-3
TGTGCCAGCAGCCTCCTTCCAGTCCTTAGCACAGATACGCAGTATTTT
CASSLLPVLSTDTQYF
>TRBD1|few|TRBV9|TRBJ2-1
TGTGCCAGCAGCGCAGCCCGGACAGGGGGAGAGGGGACCTCCTACAATGAGCAGTTCTTC
CASSAARTGGEGTSYNEQFF
>NA|NA|TRBV7-2|TRBJ1-1
TGTGCCAGCAGCTTCCGTCAGAACACTGAAGCTTTCTTT
CASSFRQNTEAFF
>TRBD1|NA|TRBV4-3|TRBJ2-4
TGCGCCAGCAGCAATCCCCCGGACAGGCTCTACTTC
CASSNPPDRLYF
>TRBD2|NA|TRBV18|TRBJ2-6
TGTGCCGGCTCATCGGGACTAGCGGCTGGGGCCAACGTCCTGACTTTC
CAGSSGLAAGANVLTF
>NA|few|TRBV29-1|TRBJ1-2
TGCAGCGCCCCTGGAGGAGGGGGCTACACCTTC
CSAPGGGGYTF
>TRBD2|few|TRBV7-6|TRBJ2-1
TGTGCCAGCAGCTTAGCTTCGGCTAGCGGCTACAATGAGCAGTTCTTC
CASSLASASGYNEQFF
>NA|NA|TRBV7-2|TRBJ1-5
TGTGCCAGCAGCTTAGGGGCCTTGGGCCGGCATTTT
CASSLGALGRHF
>TRBD1|few|TRBV6-1|TRBJ2-1
TGTGCCAGCAGTGAGACCGGGACAGACTACAATGAGCAGTTCTTC
CASSETGTDYNEQFF
>NA|NA|TRBV11-2|TRBJ1-1
TGTGCCAGCAGCTTATTGGGTGAGAACACTGAAGCTTTCTTT
CASSLLGENTEAFF
>NA|NA|TRBV5-1|TRBJ1-1
TGCGCCAGCAGCTTCTCTCGGGCGAGCACTGAAGCTTTCTTT
CASSFSRASTEAFF
>NA|NA|TRBV6-5|TRBJ1-4
TGTGCCAGCAGCCCGACGGGCAGTACAACTAATGAAAAACTGTTTTTT
CASSPTGSTTNEKLFF
>NA|NA|TRBV7-2|TRBJ1-1
TGTGCCAGCGCCGGGGTGTCGACTGAAGCTTTCTTT
CASAGVSTEAFF
>NA|few|TRBV15|TRBJ2-1
TGTGCCACCAGCAGAGATCTAGGGGGTAATGAGCAGTTCTTC
CATSRDLGGNEQFF
>NA|NA|TRBV11-1|TRBJ2-3
TGTGCCAGCAGCTTAGACCCGGGACCGTCAACAGATACGCAGTATTTT
CASSLDPGPSTDTQYF
>NA|NA|TRBV9|TRBJ2-5
TGTGCCAGCAGCGCAGACGAGACCCAGTACTTC
CASSADETQYF
>NA|NA|TRBV7-2|TRBJ2-1
TGTGCCAGCAGCTTCGGTGAGCGATCGTACAATGAGCAGTTCTTC
CASSFGERSYNEQFF